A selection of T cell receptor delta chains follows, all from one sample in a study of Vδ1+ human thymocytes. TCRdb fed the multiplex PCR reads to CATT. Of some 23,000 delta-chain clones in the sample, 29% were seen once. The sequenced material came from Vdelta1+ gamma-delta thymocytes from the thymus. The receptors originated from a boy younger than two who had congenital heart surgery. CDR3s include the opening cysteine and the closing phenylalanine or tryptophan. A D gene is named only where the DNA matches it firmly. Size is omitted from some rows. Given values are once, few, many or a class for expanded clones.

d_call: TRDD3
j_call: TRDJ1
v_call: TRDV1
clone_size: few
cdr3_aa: CALGEFLGDTHTDKLIF
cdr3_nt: TGTGCTCTTGGGGAATTCCTGGGGGATACTCACACCGATAAACTCATCTTT

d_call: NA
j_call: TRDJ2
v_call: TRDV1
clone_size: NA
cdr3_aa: CALGEYGATAQLFF
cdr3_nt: TGTGCTCTCGGGGAATATGGGGCGACAGCACAACTCTTCTTT

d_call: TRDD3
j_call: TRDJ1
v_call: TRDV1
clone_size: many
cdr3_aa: CALGEPPTSYWGMGGYTDKLIF
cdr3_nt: TGTGCTCTTGGGGAACCCCCCACTTCCTACTGGGGGATGGGGGGGTACACCGATAAACTCATCTTT

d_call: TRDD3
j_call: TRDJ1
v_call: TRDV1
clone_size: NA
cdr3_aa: CALGEIDPPGGFEYTDKLIF
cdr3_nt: TGTGCTCTTGGGGAAATCGACCCCCCCGGGGGATTTGAGTACACCGATAAACTCATCTTT

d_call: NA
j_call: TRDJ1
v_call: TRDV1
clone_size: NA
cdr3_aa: CALGPTFLSLAPKLIF
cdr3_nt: TGTGCTCTTGGGCCTACGTTTCTGTCCCTCGCCCCCAAACTCATCTTT

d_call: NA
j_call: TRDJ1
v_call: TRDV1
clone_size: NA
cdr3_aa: CALGESGSDSYRMDKLIF
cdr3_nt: TGTGCTCTTGGGGAGTCTGGTTCCGACTCTTACCGCATGGATAAACTCATCTTT

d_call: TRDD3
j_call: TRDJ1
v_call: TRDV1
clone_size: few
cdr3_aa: CALGGGLPTNWGPRDKLIF
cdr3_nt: TGTGCTCTTGGGGGAGGCCTTCCAACGAACTGGGGGCCAAGGGATAAACTCATCTTT

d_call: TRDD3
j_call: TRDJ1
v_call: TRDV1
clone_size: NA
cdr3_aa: CALGTSSYAGVLGDKSDKLIF
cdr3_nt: TGTGCTCTTGGTACCTCTTCCTACGCGGGGGTACTGGGGGATAAATCCGATAAACTCATCTTT

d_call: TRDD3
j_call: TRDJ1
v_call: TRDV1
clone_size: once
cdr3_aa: CALGEGSTMVLLGDRGISTDKLIF
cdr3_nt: TGTGCTCTTGGGGAAGGTTCTACTATGGTCCTACTGGGGGATCGGGGGATCTCCACCGATAAACTCATCTTT

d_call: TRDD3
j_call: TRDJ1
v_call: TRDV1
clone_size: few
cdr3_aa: CALGELPYWGIYTDKLIF
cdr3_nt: TGTGCTCTTGGGGAACTTCCGTACTGGGGGATCTACACCGATAAACTCATCTTT

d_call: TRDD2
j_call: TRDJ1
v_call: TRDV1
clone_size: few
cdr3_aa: CALGELAFLRGLGAYTDKLIF
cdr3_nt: TGTGCTCTTGGGGAACTCGCCTTCCTACGGGGACTGGGTGCGTACACCGATAAACTCATCTTT

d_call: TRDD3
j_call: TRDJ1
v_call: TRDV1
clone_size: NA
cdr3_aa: CALGIAGGRTGGALYTDKLIF
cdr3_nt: TGTGCTCTTGGGATCGCGGGGGGTAGGACTGGGGGAGCCCTGTACACCGATAAACTCATCTTT